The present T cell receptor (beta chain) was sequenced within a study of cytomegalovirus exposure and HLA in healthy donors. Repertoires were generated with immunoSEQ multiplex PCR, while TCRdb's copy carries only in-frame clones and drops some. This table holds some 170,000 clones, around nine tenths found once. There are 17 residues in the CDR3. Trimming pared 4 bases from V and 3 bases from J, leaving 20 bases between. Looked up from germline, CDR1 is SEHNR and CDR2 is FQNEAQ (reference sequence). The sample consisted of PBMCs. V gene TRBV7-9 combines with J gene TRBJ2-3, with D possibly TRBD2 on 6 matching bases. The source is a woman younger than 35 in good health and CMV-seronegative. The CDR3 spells CASSYPGGDRYTDTQYF. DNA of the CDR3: TGTGCCAGCAGCTATCCTGGAGGGGATCGGTATACAGATACGCAGTATTTT. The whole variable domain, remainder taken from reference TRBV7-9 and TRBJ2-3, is DTGVSQNPRHKITKRGQNVTFRCDPISEHNRLYWYRQTLGQGPEFLTYFQNEAQLEKSRLLSDRFSAERPKGSFSTLEIQRTEQGDSAMYLCASSYPGGDRYTDTQYFGPGTRLTVL.